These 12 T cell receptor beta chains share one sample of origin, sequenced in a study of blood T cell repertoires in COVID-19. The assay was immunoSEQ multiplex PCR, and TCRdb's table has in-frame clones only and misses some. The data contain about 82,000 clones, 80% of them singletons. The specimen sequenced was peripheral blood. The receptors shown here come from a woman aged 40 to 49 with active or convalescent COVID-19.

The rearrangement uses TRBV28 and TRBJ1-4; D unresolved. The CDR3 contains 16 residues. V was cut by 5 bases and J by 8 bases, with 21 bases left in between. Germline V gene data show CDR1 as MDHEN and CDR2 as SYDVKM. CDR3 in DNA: TGTGCCAGCAGTACGAGATACGGAGAGTTTCGGGAAAAACTGTTTTTT. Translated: CASSTRYGEFREKLFF.

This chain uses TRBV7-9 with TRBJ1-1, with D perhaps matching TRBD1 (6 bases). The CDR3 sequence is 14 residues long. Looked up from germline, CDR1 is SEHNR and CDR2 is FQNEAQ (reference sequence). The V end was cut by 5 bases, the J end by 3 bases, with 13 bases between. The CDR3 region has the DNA TGTGCCAGCAGCACCGGGACAAGATACACTGAAGCTTTCTTT. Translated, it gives CASSTGTRYTEAFF.

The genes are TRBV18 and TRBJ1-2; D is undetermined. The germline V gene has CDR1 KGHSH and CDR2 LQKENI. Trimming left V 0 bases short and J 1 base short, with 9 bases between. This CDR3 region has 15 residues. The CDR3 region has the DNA TGTGCCAGCTCACCACCGGGAGGGTTTAACTATGGCTACACCTTC. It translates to CASSPPGGFNYGYTF.

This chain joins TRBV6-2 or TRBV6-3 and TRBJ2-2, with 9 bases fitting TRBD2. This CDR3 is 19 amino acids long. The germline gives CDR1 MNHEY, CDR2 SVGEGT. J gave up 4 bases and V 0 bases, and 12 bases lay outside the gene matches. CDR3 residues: CASSYSTRGGRALTGELFF. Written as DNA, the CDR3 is TGTGCCAGCAGTTACTCTACCCGTGGCGGGAGGGCCCTCACCGGGGAGCTGTTTTTT.

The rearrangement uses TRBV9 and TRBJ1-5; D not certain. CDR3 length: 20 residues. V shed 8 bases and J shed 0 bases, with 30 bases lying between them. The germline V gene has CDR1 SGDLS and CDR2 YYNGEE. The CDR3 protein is CASAPSPLSMAPYSNQPQHF. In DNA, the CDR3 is TGTGCCAGTGCACCCAGTCCTTTGTCCATGGCCCCATATAGCAATCAGCCCCAGCATTTT.

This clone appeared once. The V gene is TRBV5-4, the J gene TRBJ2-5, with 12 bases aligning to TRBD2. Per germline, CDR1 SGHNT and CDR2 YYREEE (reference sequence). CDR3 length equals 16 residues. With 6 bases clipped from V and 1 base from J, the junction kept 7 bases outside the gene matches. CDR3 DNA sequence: TGTGCCAGCACCCTAGCGGGGGGGAGGGGCCAAGAGACCCAGTACTTC. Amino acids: CASTLAGGRGQETQYF.

The CDR3 DNA reads TGTGCCAGCAGCCCCTTTAGCTTGTATCGAGATGAGCAGTTCTTC. This translates into CASSPFSLYRDEQFF. The V and J genes are TRBV13 and TRBJ2-1; D is unclear. Trimming shortened V by 5 bases and J by 8 bases, and 19 bases separated the two germline ends. CDR3 length equals 15 residues. The germline gives CDR1 PRHDT, CDR2 FYEKMQ (reference sequence). The whole variable domain, filled in from reference TRBV13 and TRBJ2-1, reads AAGVIQSPRHLIKEKRETATLKCYPIPRHDTVYWYQQGPGQDPQFLISFYEKMQSDKGSIPDRFSAQQFSDYHSELNMSSLELGDSALYFCASSPFSLYRDEQFFGPGTRLTVL.

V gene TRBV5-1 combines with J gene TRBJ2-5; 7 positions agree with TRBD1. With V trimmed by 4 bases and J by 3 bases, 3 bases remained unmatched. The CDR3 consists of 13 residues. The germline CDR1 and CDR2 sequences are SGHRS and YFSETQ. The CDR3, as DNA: TGCGCCAGCAGCCGAGACAGGGAAGAGACCCAGTACTTC. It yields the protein CASSRDREETQYF. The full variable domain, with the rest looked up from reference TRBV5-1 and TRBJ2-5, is KAGVTQTPRYLIKTRGQQVTLSCSPISGHRSVSWYQQTPGQGLQFLFEYFSETQRNKGNFPGRFSGRQFSNSRSEMNVSTLELGDSALYLCASSRDREETQYFGPGTRLLVL.

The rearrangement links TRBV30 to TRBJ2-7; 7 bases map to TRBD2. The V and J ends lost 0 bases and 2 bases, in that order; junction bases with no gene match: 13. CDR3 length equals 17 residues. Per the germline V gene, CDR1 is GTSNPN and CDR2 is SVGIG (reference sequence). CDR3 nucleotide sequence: TGTGCCTGGAGTGTGAAAACTCTTCAGCGGGGCGCCTACGAGCAGTACTTC. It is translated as CAWSVKTLQRGAYEQYF.

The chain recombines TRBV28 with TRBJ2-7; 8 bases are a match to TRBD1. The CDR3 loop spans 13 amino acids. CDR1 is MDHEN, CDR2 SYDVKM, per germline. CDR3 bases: TGTGTCGTAACGGGGGACAGGAGCTACGAGCAGTACTTC. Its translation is CVVTGDRSYEQYF. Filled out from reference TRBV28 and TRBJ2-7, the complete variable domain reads DVKVTQSSRYLVKRTGEKVFLECVQDMDHENMFWYRQDPGLGLRLIYFSYDVKMKEKGDIPEGYSVSREKKERFSLILESASTNQTSMYLCVVTGDRSYEQYFGPGTRLTVT.

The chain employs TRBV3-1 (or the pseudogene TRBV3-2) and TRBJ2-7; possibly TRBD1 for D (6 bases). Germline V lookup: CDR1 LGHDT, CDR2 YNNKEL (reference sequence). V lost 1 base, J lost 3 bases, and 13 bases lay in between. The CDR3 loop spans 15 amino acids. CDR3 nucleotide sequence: TGTGCCAGCAGCCAAGGTTTGAGACAGGACTACGAGCAGTACTTC. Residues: CASSQGLRQDYEQYF.

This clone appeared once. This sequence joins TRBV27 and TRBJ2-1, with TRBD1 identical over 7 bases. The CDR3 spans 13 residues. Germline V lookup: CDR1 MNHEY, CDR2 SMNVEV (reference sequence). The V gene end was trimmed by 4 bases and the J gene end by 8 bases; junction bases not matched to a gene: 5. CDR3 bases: TGTGCCAGCAGTTGGACAGACAGGGATGAGCAGTTCTTC. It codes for CASSWTDRDEQFF.